The 32 T cell receptor beta chains below all came from one sample that was sequenced in a study of control samples from healthy donors and cancer patients. Only in-frame clones appear in the TCRdb table, and some are missing; sequencing was by immunoSEQ multiplex PCR. The sample lists 60,000 to 65,000 clones, 70% to 90% seen once, with approximately 5% in the top ten. The sequencing input was blood. Source of these receptors: a man aged 40-50 years in good health.

This chain links TRBV5-1 with TRBJ1-1; no clear D. V was clipped by 0 bases and J by 2 bases, with 5 bases between them. Germline CDR1 is SGHRS and CDR2 is YFSETQ. CDR3 length: 13 residues. The CDR3 nucleotides read TGCGCCAGCAGCTTGGTAACCAACACTGAAGCTTTCTTT. It codes for CASSLVTNTEAFF.

Here the CDR3 reads CASSLGDRVGTDTQYF. CDR3 bases: TGTGCCAGCAGCTTGGGGGACAGGGTTGGGACAGATACGCAGTATTTT. V is TRBV5-4 and J is TRBJ2-3, with 9 bases that match TRBD1. This CDR3 is 16 amino acids long. CDR1 is SGHNT and CDR2 is YYREEE in the germline V gene (reference sequence). The V segment lost 0 bases and the J segment 3 bases; nucleotides outside the gene matches: 5.

The table lists this clone with a count of one. This chain joins TRBV9 and TRBJ2-1; tentatively, D is TRBD2 (5 bases). The CDR3 totals 16 residues. Per germline, CDR1 SGDLS and CDR2 YYNGEE. V was cut by 0 bases and J by 0 bases, with 10 bases left in between. The CDR3 nucleotides read TGTGCCAGCAGCGTAGTAGGAGCGGACTCCTACAATGAGCAGTTCTTC. Translating gives CASSVVGADSYNEQFF.

The V and J genes are TRBV24-1 and TRBJ2-1; 15 bases are a match to TRBD2. Germline CDR1 reads KGHDR; CDR2 reads SFDVKD. The CDR3 is 15 residues long. The V and J ends lost 8 bases and 5 bases, in that order; junction bases with no gene match: 3. The CDR3 DNA sequence: TGTGCCACCATGGGACTAGCGGGAGGTCACAATGAGCAGTTCTTC. Amino acid sequence: CATMGLAGGHNEQFF.

V and J are TRBV19 and TRBJ2-6; D might be TRBD2 (6 bases). Trimming cost V 2 bases and J 4 bases, with 18 bases left between them. Germline values: CDR1 LNHDA, CDR2 SQIVND (reference sequence). This CDR3 region has 18 residues. This CDR3 reads CASSIPRREVLGANVLTF. The CDR3 DNA reads TGTGCCAGTAGTATACCTCGCAGGGAGGTGTTAGGGGCCAACGTCCTGACTTTC.

The CDR3 sequence: CASSLRQGDEKLFF. CDR3 nucleotides: TGTGCCAGCAGCTTAAGACAGGGAGATGAAAAACTGTTTTTT. This chain connects TRBV7-9 to TRBJ1-4; 7 nucleotides align to TRBD1. V dropped 2 bases and J dropped 6; count of bases not matched to a gene: 3. This CDR3 comprises 14 residues. Germline V gene lookup returns CDR1 SEHNR and CDR2 FQNEAQ (reference sequence).

This clone was recorded once. The J gene is TRBJ1-1, the V gene TRBV27, with 10 bases identical to TRBD1. The CDR3 is 18 residues long. Germline V gene sequence: CDR1 MNHEY, CDR2 SMNVEV (reference sequence). The V and J ends lost 2 bases and 6 bases, in that order; junction bases with no gene match: 15. The CDR3 loop reads CASSLGPARQGAKPEAFF. For the CDR3, the DNA is TGTGCCAGCAGTTTAGGGCCCGCAAGACAGGGGGCGAAACCTGAAGCTTTCTTT.

The chain has TRBV18 and TRBJ2-7, with a tentative D call TRBD2 (5 bases). The CDR3 spans 13 residues. V was cut by 6 bases and J by 6 bases, with 15 bases left in between. CDR1 is KGHSH and CDR2 is LQKENI in the germline V gene. The CDR3 region has the DNA TGTGCCAGCTCCGGGGTAAACGACGGCGAGCAGTACTTC. This gives the protein CASSGVNDGEQYF.

This chain connects TRBV4-1 to TRBJ1-5, with D uncertain. Germline assignment: CDR1 MGHRA and CDR2 YSYEKL. This CDR3 region has 17 residues. Trimming pared 3 bases from V and 0 bases from J, leaving 15 bases between. The CDR3 here is CASSHTPRSYSNQPQHF. The CDR3 coding sequence is TGCGCCAGCAGCCATACCCCCAGGAGCTATAGCAATCAGCCCCAGCATTTT.

This chain uses TRBV5-5 with TRBJ2-5; TRBD1 agrees at 8 bases. With 5 bases clipped from V and 2 bases from J, the junction kept 5 bases outside the gene matches. There are 14 residues in the CDR3. CDR1 SGHKS and CDR2 YYEKEE come from the germline V gene (reference sequence). As DNA, the CDR3 is TGTGCCAGCAGAGGACAGGGAACTCAAGAGACCCAGTACTTC. Amino acids: CASRGQGTQETQYF.

The table lists this clone with a few counts. The genes are TRBV29-1 and TRBJ2-7, with D possibly matching TRBD2 (6 bases). Per the germline V gene, CDR1 is SQVTM and CDR2 is ANQGSEA. The ends were cut back, 4 bases at V and 0 bases at J, with 10 bases in the middle. This CDR3 contains 13 residues. The CDR3 loop is CSVGHGSSYEQYF. In DNA form, the CDR3 reads TGCAGCGTTGGACACGGGAGCTCCTACGAGCAGTACTTC.

The V gene is TRBV20-1, the J gene TRBJ2-6, with no clear D. Per the germline V gene, CDR1 is DFQATT and CDR2 is SNEGSKA (reference sequence). Trimming removed 3 bases from V and 9 bases from J, with 9 bases in between. The CDR3 is 12 residues long. Here the CDR3 DNA reads TGCAGTGCTAGTCGTCAGAGCAACGTCCTGACTTTC. This gives the protein CSASRQSNVLTF.

The count of this clone is one. The rearrangement links TRBV28 to TRBJ1-5; the D is unclear. Trimming stripped 3 bases from V and 1 base from J, with 7 bases between. This CDR3 has 14 amino acids. Germline-derived CDR1 and CDR2 are MDHEN and SYDVKM. The CDR3 here is CASSLGKSNQPQHF. CDR3 DNA sequence: TGTGCCAGCAGTTTGGGGAAGAGCAATCAGCCCCAGCATTTT.

V usage is TRBV28 and J usage is TRBJ2-7, with 9 bases lining up with TRBD1. This CDR3 has 15 amino acids. Germline CDR1 and CDR2: MDHEN and SYDVKM. J lost 2 bases, V lost 4 bases, and 6 bases had no gene match. The DNA for the CDR3 is TGTGCCAGCAGTTCTAGGGACAGGGAAACCTACGAGCAGTACTTC. This codes for CASSSRDRETYEQYF.

This chain connects TRBV7-3 to TRBJ2-7; D uncertain. Deletions cut 3 bases from V and 7 bases from J, with 13 bases between. CDR1 and CDR2 (germline): SGHTA, FQGTGA. The CDR3 runs 13 residues. The CDR3 is CASSFSWTGEQYF. As DNA, the CDR3 is TGTGCCAGCAGCTTCAGCTGGACGGGTGAGCAGTACTTC.

J is TRBJ2-1 and V is TRBV30, with TRBD1 matching over 8 bases. CDR3 size: 14 residues. Germline V gene sequence: CDR1 GTSNPN, CDR2 SVGIG (reference sequence). V gave up 4 bases and J gave up 6 bases; unmatched junction bases: 8. The CDR3 protein is CAWIDTTGGNEQFF. DNA of the CDR3: TGTGCCTGGATTGATACAACAGGGGGCAATGAGCAGTTCTTC.

This chain links TRBV4-1 with TRBJ2-1; the match to TRBD2 covers 7 bases. The CDR3 totals 16 residues. Trimming removed 4 bases from V and 3 bases from J; junction bases left unmatched: 9. CDR1 and CDR2 (germline): MGHRA, YSYEKL. The CDR3 DNA sequence: TGCGCCAGCAGCCCCTTTAGCGGGCCGGACTACAATGAGCAGTTCTTC. Encoded protein: CASSPFSGPDYNEQFF.

The rearrangement uses TRBV6-2 or TRBV6-3 and TRBJ2-7, with a weak D call TRBD1 (6 bases). This CDR3 spans 13 amino acids. Trimming removed 5 bases at V and 4 bases at J, with 12 bases between. Germline V gene sequence: CDR1 MNHEY, CDR2 SVGEGT. The chain's CDR3 is CASSRQASYEQYF. The DNA for the CDR3 is TGTGCCAGCAGTCGACAGGCAAGTTACGAGCAGTACTTC.

The count of this clone is one. The rearrangement links TRBV27 to TRBJ2-5; D perhaps matches TRBD2 (6 bases). The CDR3 extends over 14 amino acids. Looked up from germline, CDR1 is MNHEY and CDR2 is SMNVEV (reference sequence). Trimming cost V 4 bases and J 5 bases, with 14 bases left between them. CDR3 sequence reads: CASSYGGRRETQYF. Written as DNA, the CDR3 is TGTGCCAGCAGTTACGGGGGTCGTCGGGAGACCCAGTACTTC.

The CDR3 loop reads CASSSPTVGREKLFF. The CDR3 DNA reads TGTGCCAGCAGTTCCCCGACAGTGGGTAGGGAAAAACTGTTTTTT. This chain links TRBV28 with TRBJ1-4; a weak D match, TRBD1 (5 bases). The V end was cut by 4 bases, the J end by 8 bases, with 17 bases between. Germline V lookup: CDR1 MDHEN, CDR2 SYDVKM. The CDR3 runs to 15 residues.

The genes are TRBV5-6 and TRBJ2-1, with 8 bases lining up with TRBD1. Trimming cost V 3 bases and J 0 bases; bases outside gene matches: 5. The CDR3 contains 16 residues. CDR1 is SGHDT and CDR2 is YYEEEE in the germline V gene. The CDR3 coding sequence is TGTGCCAGCAGCTACACAACAGGGGGCTCCTACAATGAGCAGTTCTTC. It yields the protein CASSYTTGGSYNEQFF.

The chain joins TRBV19 to TRBJ1-4, with a tentative D call TRBD1 (6 bases). The germline V and J ends were trimmed by 6 bases and 1 base, with 9 bases remaining between them. Per the germline V gene, CDR1 is LNHDA and CDR2 is SQIVND (reference sequence). This CDR3 comprises 14 residues. DNA for the CDR3: TGTGCCAGTAGCCAGGGGTTAACTAATGAAAAACTGTTTTTT. Translating it yields CASSQGLTNEKLFF.

The chain has TRBV28 and TRBJ2-7; D uncertain. This CDR3 region has 12 residues. Germline V gives CDR1 MDHEN, CDR2 SYDVKM. Trimming removed 0 bases from V and 6 bases from J, with 6 bases in between. The CDR3 nucleotides read TGTGCCAGCAGTTTATGGGAGACCGAGCAGTACTTC. Translation gives CASSLWETEQYF.

The rearrangement joins TRBV7-9 to TRBJ2-7; a weak D match, TRBD1 (5 bases). The length of the CDR3 is 12 residues. V was trimmed by 2 bases and J by 8 bases, leaving 10 bases between them. Germline V gene lookup returns CDR1 SEHNR and CDR2 FQNEAQ (reference sequence). In nucleotides, the CDR3 is TGTGCCAGCAGCTTATGGGGCAGACAGCAGTACTTC. This sequence encodes CASSLWGRQQYF.

The V gene is TRBV5-5, the J gene TRBJ2-7; 8 bases map to TRBD1. CDR1 is SGHKS, CDR2 YYEKEE, per germline (reference sequence). The CDR3 runs to 16 residues. The junction had 9 bases not matched to a gene; V was cut back by 1 base and J by 3 bases. CDR3 DNA sequence: TGTGCCAGCAGCTTGAGGACAGGGCTAGAACTCTACGAGCAGTACTTC. Its translation: CASSLRTGLELYEQYF.

This rearrangement joins TRBV19 to TRBJ2-1; D is ambiguous. This CDR3 has 15 residues. Germline V gives CDR1 LNHDA, CDR2 SQIVND (reference sequence). Trimming stripped 1 base from V and 4 bases from J, with 11 bases between. The CDR3 loop reads CASSIAAEPYNEQFF. The CDR3 DNA is TGTGCCAGTAGTATAGCGGCCGAGCCTTACAATGAGCAGTTCTTC.

CDR3 loop: CASSLLGQGGETQYF. CDR3 bases: TGTGCCAGCAGCTTGCTAGGCCAGGGAGGGGAGACCCAGTACTTC. This chain uses TRBV5-6 with TRBJ2-5, with 7 bases that match TRBD2. Trimming removed 1 base from V and 5 bases from J; junction bases left unmatched: 8. This CDR3 comprises 15 residues. Germline V gene lookup returns CDR1 SGHDT and CDR2 YYEEEE.

This chain connects TRBV5-1 to TRBJ1-2; D gene ambiguous. The V end lost 1 base, the J end lost 0 bases, and 13 bases lay between the germline ends. The germline V gene encodes CDR1 SGHRS and CDR2 YFSETQ. The CDR3 spans 16 residues. The CDR3 coding sequence is TGCGCCAGCAGCTTGAGGAGGCCCACTTCTAACTATGGCTACACCTTC. It is translated as CASSLRRPTSNYGYTF.

CDR3 sequence reads: CASAQPLTSGGRTDTQYF. The DNA of the CDR3 is TGCGCCAGCGCCCAACCCCTGACTAGCGGGGGCCGCACAGATACGCAGTATTTT. This chain joins TRBV4-1 and TRBJ2-3; TRBD2 matches at 12 bases. The V segment lost 8 bases and the J segment 1 base; nucleotides outside the gene matches: 13. This CDR3 comprises 18 residues. CDR1 is MGHRA and CDR2 is YSYEKL in the germline V gene.

This chain links TRBV9 with TRBJ1-1; D possibly corresponds to TRBD1 (6 bases). V shed 3 bases and J shed 1 base, with 10 bases lying between them. The germline gives CDR1 SGDLS, CDR2 YYNGEE. This CDR3 comprises 14 residues. CDR3 coding DNA: TGTGCCAGCAGCGCTTCGGGACAGAACACTGAAGCTTTCTTT. Its protein product is CASSASGQNTEAFF.

The chain recombines TRBV19 with TRBJ1-2; D is unclear. Germline CDR1 and CDR2: LNHDA and SQIVND (reference sequence). The CDR3 is made up of 14 amino acids. The V and J ends lost 4 bases and 1 base respectively, with 10 bases between them. Here the CDR3 reads CASSSPGLNYGYTF. As DNA, the CDR3 is TGTGCCAGTAGTAGCCCGGGCCTTAACTATGGCTACACCTTC. Full variable domain (missing parts from reference TRBV19 and TRBJ1-2): DGGITQSPKYLFRKEGQNVTLSCEQNLNHDAMYWYRQDPGQGLRLIYYSQIVNDFQKGDIAEGYSVSREKKESFPLTVTSAQKNPTAFYLCASSSPGLNYGYTFGSGTRLTVV.

This clone has just one count. V usage is TRBV30 and J usage is TRBJ2-5; TRBD1 is a possible D gene (6 bases). V dropped 3 bases and J dropped 5 bases, with 19 bases sitting between them. CDR1 and CDR2 from the germline V gene are GTSNPN and SVGIG (reference sequence). The CDR3 runs to 15 residues. The CDR3 DNA reads TGTGCCTGGAGAAATAAGGGGACATTGCGCGAGACCCAGTACTTC. It is translated as CAWRNKGTLRETQYF.